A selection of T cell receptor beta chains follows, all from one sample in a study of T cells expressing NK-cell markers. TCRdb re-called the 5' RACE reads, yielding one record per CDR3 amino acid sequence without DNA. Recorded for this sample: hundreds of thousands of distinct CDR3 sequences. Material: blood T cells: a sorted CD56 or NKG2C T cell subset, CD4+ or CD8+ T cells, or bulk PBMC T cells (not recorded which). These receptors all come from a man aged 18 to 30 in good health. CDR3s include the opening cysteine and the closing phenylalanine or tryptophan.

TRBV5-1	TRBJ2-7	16	CASSLLGGTASYEQYF
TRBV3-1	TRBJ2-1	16	CASSQEIAGGTVEQFF
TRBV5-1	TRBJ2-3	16	CASSFTGTGGTDTQYF
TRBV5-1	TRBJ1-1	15	CASSFLGGQNTEAFF
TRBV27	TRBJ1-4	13	CASRLNEGRLLFF
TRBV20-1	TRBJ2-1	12	CSAFRERLEQFF
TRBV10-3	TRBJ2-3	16	CATSPPTGSGTDTQYF
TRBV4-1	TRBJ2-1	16	CASSPGGTSVHNEQFF
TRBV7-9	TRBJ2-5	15	CASSPLGSGGETQYF
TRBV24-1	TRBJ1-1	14	CATSDTTGHTEAFF
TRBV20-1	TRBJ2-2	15	CSARDFLTDTGELFF
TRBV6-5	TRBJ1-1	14	CASSRVRGNTEAFF
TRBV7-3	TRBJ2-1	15	CASSLNRGVINEQFF
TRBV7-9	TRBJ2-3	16	CASSLGTQRITDTQYF
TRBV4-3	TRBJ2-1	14	CASSQREGLGEQFF
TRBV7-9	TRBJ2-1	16	CASSLEFGPVGDEQFF
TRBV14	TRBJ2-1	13	CASSQEGRGEQFF
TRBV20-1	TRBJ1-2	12	CSASGGLKGYTF
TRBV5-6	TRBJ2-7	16	CASSLVAAGVSYEQYF
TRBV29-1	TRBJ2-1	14	CSVEVRLALNEQFF
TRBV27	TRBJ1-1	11	CASIVATEAFF
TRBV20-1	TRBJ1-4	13	CSADPGAGEKLFF
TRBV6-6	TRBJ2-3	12	CAEGREGDTQYF
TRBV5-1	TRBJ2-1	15	CASSTGTGKYNEQFF
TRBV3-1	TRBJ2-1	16	CASSQDLLAGVNEQFF
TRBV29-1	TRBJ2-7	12	CSADRERYEQYF
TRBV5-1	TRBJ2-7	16	CASSLGLTWSPYEQYF
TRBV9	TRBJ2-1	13	CASSTQGVYEQFF
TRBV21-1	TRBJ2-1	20	CASSKGGLAGVLPSYNEQFF
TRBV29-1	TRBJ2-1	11	CSPQQGNEQFF
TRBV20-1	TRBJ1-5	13	CSARGQTLSPQHF